This T cell receptor beta chain appears in the sequencing data of a study of T cell repertoires and HLA-DP antigens. Study overall: Sorted CD137+CD4+ samples averaged approximately 200 ng DNA; pre-culture CD4+ samples, 950 to 1,500 ng.

Regarding the study as a whole: A non-physiological HeLa system presented antigen to total CD4+ responders. Average cumulative frequency of previously undetected clones was approximately 34% against one allele and around 53% against the other.

A word on this clone: No antigen is known for it.

CDR1 is ENHRY and CDR2 is SYGVKD in the germline V gene. With 0 bases clipped from V and 2 bases from J, the junction kept 1 base outside the gene matches. This CDR3 contains 16 residues. The PCR primers covered 54 TRBV and 13 TRBJ segments. TCRdb's table, derived via immunoSEQ multiplex PCR, lists solely in-frame clones and lacks some. Of roughly 110,000 clones in the sample, 80% to 95% were seen once. The sequencing sample was made of CD4+ T cells from PBMCs. The chain has TRBV10-3 and TRBJ2-5; 12 nucleotides line up with TRBD2. The sequence was obtained from a woman between 18 and 30 years old in good health and CMV-seronegative. The CDR3 DNA follows: TGTGCCATCAGTGAGTCCCTAGCGGGGGGGCAAGAGACCCAGTACTTC. Translating it yields CAISESLAGGQETQYF.